These T cell receptor beta chains were read from a single sample in a study of blood T cell repertoires in COVID-19. Using immunoSEQ multiplex PCR, the repertoire was profiled, and TCRdb retains in-frame clones only, with some absent. The sample lists about 480,000 clones; more than 75% were seen once. The sample consisted of PBMCs or T cells enriched from blood (not recorded which). These receptors all stem from a woman aged 35 to 49 who had recovered from COVID-19. Each CDR3 is given with its conserved first and last residue. Each record gives: V gene, J gene, D gene, CDR3 protein, CDR3 DNA. The D gene is left open where the match is weak.

TRBV28	TRBJ2-7	NA	CASSLRDEQYF	TGTGCCAGCAGTTTACGGGACGAGCAGTACTTC
TRBV10-2	TRBJ2-1	TRBD2	CASRGGRDEQFF	TGCGCCAGCAGGGGCGGGAGGGATGAGCAGTTCTTC
TRBV18	TRBJ1-2	NA	CASSPSPGPHYGYTF	TGTGCCAGCTCACCGTCACCAGGGCCGCACTATGGCTACACCTTC
TRBV27	TRBJ2-1	TRBD1	CASSLGTGDSYEQFF	TGTGCCAGCAGTTTAGGGACAGGGGATTCCTATGAGCAGTTCTTC
TRBV7-9	TRBJ1-4	TRBD1	CASSVKDRQGVGEKLFF	TGTGCCAGCAGCGTGAAAGATAGACAGGGGGTGGGTGAAAAACTGTTTTTT
TRBV6-5	TRBJ1-2	TRBD1	CASSTGERGYTF	TGTGCCAGCAGCACAGGGGAAAGGGGCTACACCTTC
TRBV3-1/TRBV3-2	TRBJ2-2	NA	CASSPGYGELFF	TGTGCCAGCAGCCCAGGCTACGGGGAGCTGTTTTTT
TRBV30	TRBJ2-7	NA	CAWSLGLYEQYF	TGTGCCTGGAGTCTGGGGCTCTACGAGCAGTACTTC
TRBV27	TRBJ1-4	TRBD1	CASSLDRGREKLFF	TGTGCCAGCAGCCTCGACAGGGGGAGGGAAAAACTGTTTTTT
TRBV2	TRBJ1-5	TRBD1	CASSDRTGTIQQPQHF	TGTGCCAGCAGTGATAGGACAGGGACGATACAACAGCCCCAGCATTTT
TRBV7-2	TRBJ1-1	NA	CASSYPQGRGTEAFF	TGTGCCAGCAGCTATCCACAGGGCCGCGGCACTGAAGCTTTCTTT
TRBV6-2/TRBV6-3	TRBJ1-4	TRBD1	CASSSRQGTFFSEKLFF	TGTGCCAGCAGTTCAAGACAGGGGACCTTCTTCAGTGAAAAACTGTTTTTT
TRBV2	TRBJ1-2	TRBD1	CASRYTGTGTYGYTF	TGTGCCAGCAGATACACCGGGACAGGGACCTATGGCTACACCTTC
TRBV5-1	TRBJ1-4	NA	CASSLGAGLGEKLFF	TGCGCCAGCAGCTTGGGGGCAGGGTTAGGTGAAAAACTGTTTTTT
TRBV9	TRBJ2-1	TRBD2	CASSVTGLAGYNEQFF	TGTGCCAGCAGCGTAACGGGACTAGCGGGGTACAATGAGCAGTTCTTC
TRBV18	TRBJ1-2	TRBD1	CASSPTEQGYGYTF	TGTGCCAGCTCACCAACGGAACAGGGGTATGGCTACACCTTC
TRBV3-1/TRBV3-2	TRBJ2-2	TRBD2	CASSPSDQLAGGAPGELFF	TGTGCCAGCAGCCCCTCCGATCAACTAGCGGGAGGTGCCCCCGGGGAGCTGTTTTTT
TRBV25-1	TRBJ2-7	NA	CASSEGGYEQYF	TGTGCCAGCAGTGAAGGAGGTTACGAGCAGTACTTC
TRBV30	TRBJ2-3	TRBD2	CAWASGSTDTQYF	TGTGCCTGGGCTAGCGGGAGCACAGATACGCAGTATTTT
TRBV24-1	TRBJ2-1	TRBD2	CATSDGVAGTYNEQFF	TGTGCCACCAGTGACGGAGTAGCGGGGACTTACAATGAGCAGTTCTTC
TRBV27	TRBJ1-1	NA	CASSPQGGNTEAFF	TGTGCCAGCAGCCCACAGGGTGGGAACACTGAAGCTTTCTTT
TRBV11-2	TRBJ2-7	NA	CASSGRLEPTYEQYF	TGTGCCAGCAGCGGACGACTAGAGCCTACCTACGAGCAGTACTTC
TRBV29-1	TRBJ2-2	TRBD2	CSVTSARNYGELFF	TGCAGCGTGACTAGCGCGAGGAACTACGGGGAGCTGTTTTTT
TRBV5-1	TRBJ2-7	NA	CASSVGLYEQYF	TGCGCCAGCAGCGTAGGACTTTACGAGCAGTACTTC
TRBV2	TRBJ2-2	NA	CASRDTPNGGELFF	TGTGCCAGCAGGGATACGCCCAACGGGGGGGAGCTGTTTTTT
TRBV6-5	TRBJ2-7	NA	CASIRQDYEQYF	TGTGCCAGCATCAGACAGGACTACGAGCAGTACTTC
TRBV29-1	TRBJ1-1	NA	CSVAYRNTEAFF	TGCAGCGTTGCGTACAGGAACACTGAAGCTTTCTTT
TRBV7-6	TRBJ2-1	NA	CASALRGRSYNEQFF	TGTGCCAGCGCCTTACGGGGTCGGTCCTACAATGAGCAGTTCTTC